This TCR beta chain was captured in a study of blood T cells in healthy people across ages. Trimming cost V 1 base and J 2 bases, with 12 bases left between them. Per the germline V gene, CDR1 is SNHLY and CDR2 is FYNNEI. The CDR3 runs to 16 residues. Next came a second PCR, run for 7 to 11 cycles, which used a sample-barcoded 5' primer along with a J-beta primer mix. In TCRdb, the 5' RACE reads were re-called with MiXCR into one record per CDR3 protein. The sample holds roughly 640,000 distinct CDR3 sequences, around 31% seen once. This clonotype has ten or more counts. This clonotype originated in an elderly woman in good health. Sequenced: blood. The gene calls are TRBV2 and TRBJ1-5; tentatively, D is TRBD1 (5 bases). The CDR3 sequence: CASSEEQGRGNQPQHF. DNA for the CDR3: TGTGCCAGCAGTGAAGAGCAGGGCAGAGGCAATCAGCCCCAGCATTTT.